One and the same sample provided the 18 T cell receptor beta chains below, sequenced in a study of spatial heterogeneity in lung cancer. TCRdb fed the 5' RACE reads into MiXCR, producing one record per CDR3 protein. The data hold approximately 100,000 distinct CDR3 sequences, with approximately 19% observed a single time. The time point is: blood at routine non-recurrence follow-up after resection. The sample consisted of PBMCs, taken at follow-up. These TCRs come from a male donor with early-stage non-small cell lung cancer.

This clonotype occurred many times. CDR3 loop: CASSQEASGFGEQFF. For the CDR3, the DNA is TGCGCCAGCAGCCAGGAGGCTTCAGGGTTCGGTGAGCAGTTCTTC. The rearrangement joins TRBV4-3 to TRBJ2-1; D tentatively fits TRBD1 or TRBD2 (5 bases each). This CDR3 spans 15 amino acids. Germline CDR1 is LGHNA and CDR2 is YSLEER. The V end lost 3 bases, the J end lost 9 bases, and 18 bases lay between the germline ends.

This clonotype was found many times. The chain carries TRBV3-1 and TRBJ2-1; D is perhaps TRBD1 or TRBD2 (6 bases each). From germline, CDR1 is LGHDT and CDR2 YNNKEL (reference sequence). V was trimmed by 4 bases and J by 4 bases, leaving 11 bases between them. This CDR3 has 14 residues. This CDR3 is CASSRGAEYNEQFF. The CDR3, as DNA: TGTGCCAGCAGCCGGGGGGCGGAATACAATGAGCAGTTCTTC.

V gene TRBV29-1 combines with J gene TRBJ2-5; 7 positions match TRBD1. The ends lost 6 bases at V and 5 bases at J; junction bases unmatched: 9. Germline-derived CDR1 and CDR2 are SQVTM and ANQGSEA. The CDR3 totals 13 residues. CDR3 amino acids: CSVFRQGRETQYF. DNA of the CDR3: TGCAGCGTGTTCAGACAGGGTAGGGAGACCCAGTACTTC.

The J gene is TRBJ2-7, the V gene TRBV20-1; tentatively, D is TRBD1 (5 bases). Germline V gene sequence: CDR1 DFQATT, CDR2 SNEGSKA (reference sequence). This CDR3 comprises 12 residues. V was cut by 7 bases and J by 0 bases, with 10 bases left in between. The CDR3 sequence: CSVGQGSYEQYF. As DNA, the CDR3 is TGCAGTGTTGGGCAGGGCTCCTACGAGCAGTACTTC.

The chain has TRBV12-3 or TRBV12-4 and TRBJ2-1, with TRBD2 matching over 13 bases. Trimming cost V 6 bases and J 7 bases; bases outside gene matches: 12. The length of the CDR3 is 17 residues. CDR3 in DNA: TGTGCCAGCAGCAACCCCCCACTAGCGGGAGGGCGAAATGAGCAGTTCTTC. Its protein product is CASSNPPLAGGRNEQFF.

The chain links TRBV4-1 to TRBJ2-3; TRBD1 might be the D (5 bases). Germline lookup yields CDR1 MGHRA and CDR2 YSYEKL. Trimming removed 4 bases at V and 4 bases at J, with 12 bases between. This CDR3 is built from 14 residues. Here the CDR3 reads CASSPAGWSDTQYF. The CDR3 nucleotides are TGCGCCAGCAGCCCTGCAGGGTGGTCAGATACGCAGTATTTT.

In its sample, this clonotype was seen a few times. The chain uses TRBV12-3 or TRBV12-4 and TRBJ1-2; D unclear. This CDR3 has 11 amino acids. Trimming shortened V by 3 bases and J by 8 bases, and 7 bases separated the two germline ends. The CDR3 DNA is TGTGCCAGCAGTTTGGGAGGGGGCTACACCTTC. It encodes CASSLGGGYTF.

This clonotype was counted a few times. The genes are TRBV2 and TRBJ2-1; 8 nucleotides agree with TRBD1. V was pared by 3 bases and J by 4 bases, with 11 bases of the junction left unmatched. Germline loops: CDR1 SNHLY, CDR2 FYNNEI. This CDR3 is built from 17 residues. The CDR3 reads CASSERQGIRAYNEQFF. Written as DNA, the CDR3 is TGTGCCAGCAGTGAGAGACAGGGGATCCGAGCGTACAATGAGCAGTTCTTC.

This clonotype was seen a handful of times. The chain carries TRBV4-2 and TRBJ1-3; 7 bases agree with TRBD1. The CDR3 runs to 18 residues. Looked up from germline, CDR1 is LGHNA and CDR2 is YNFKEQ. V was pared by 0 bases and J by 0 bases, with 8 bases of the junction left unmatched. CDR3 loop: CASSQEPGGQYSGNTIYF. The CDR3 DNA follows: TGTGCCAGCAGCCAAGAACCCGGGGGACAGTACTCTGGAAACACCATATATTTT.

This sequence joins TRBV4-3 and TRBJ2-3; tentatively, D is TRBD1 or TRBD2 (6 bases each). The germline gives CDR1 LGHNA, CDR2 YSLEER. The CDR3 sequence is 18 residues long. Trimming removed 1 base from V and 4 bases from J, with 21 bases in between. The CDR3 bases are TGCGCCAGCAGCCAAGTTTGGGATGAAGGGGGGCCATCAGATACGCAGTATTTT. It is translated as CASSQVWDEGGPSDTQYF.

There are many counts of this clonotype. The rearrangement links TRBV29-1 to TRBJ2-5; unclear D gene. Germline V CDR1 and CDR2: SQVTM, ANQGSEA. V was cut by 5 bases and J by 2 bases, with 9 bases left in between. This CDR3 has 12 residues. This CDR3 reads CSVLDGQETQYF. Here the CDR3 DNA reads TGCAGCGTTCTGGATGGTCAAGAGACCCAGTACTTC.

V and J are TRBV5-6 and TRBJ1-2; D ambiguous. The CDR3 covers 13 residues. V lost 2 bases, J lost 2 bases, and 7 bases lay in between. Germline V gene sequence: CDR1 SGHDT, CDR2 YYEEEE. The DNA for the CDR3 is TGTGCCAGCAGCTTCGTCCAAAACTATGGCTACACCTTC. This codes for CASSFVQNYGYTF.

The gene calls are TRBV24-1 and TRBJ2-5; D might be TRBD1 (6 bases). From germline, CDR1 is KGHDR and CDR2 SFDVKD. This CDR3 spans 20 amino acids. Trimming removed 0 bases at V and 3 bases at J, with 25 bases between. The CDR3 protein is CATSDLRDRRLGLVKETQYF. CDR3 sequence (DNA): TGTGCCACCAGTGATTTGCGCGACAGGCGACTCGGGCTGGTGAAAGAGACCCAGTACTTC.

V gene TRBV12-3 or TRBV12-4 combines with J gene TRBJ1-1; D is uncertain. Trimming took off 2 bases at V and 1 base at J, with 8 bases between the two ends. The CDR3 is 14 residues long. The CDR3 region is CASSLKPANTEAFF. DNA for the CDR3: TGTGCCAGCAGTTTAAAACCAGCGAACACTGAAGCTTTCTTT.

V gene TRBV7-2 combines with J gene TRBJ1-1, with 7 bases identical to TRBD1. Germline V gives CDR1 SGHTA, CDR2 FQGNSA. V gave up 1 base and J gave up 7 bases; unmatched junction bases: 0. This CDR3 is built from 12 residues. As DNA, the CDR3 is TGTGCCAGCAGCTTAGGGACAGGTGAAGCTTTCTTT. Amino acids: CASSLGTGEAFF.

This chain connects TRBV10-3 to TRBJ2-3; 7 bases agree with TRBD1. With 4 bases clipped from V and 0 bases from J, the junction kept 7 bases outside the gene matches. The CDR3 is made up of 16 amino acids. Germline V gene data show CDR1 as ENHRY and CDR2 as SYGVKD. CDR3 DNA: TGTGCCATCAGTGTAGCTCCGGGACAGAGCACAGATACGCAGTATTTT. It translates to CAISVAPGQSTDTQYF.

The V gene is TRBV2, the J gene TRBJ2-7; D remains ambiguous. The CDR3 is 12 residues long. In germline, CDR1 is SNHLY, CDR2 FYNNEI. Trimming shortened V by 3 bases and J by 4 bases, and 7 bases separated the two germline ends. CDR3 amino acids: CASSDVDYEQYF. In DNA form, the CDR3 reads TGTGCCAGCAGTGATGTGGATTACGAGCAGTACTTC. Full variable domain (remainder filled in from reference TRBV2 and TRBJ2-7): EPEVTQTPSHQVTQMGQEVILRCVPISNHLYFYWYRQILGQKVEFLVSFYNNEISEKSEIFDDQFSVERPDGSNFTLKIRSTKLEDSAMYFCASSDVDYEQYFGPGTRLTVT.

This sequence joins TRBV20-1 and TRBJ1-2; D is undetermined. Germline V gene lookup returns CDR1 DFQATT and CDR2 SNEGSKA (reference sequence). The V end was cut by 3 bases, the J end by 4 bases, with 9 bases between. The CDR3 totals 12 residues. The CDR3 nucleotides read TGCAGTGCTAGCTCCTTAGTCTATGGCTACACCTTC. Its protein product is CSASSLVYGYTF.